The clone carrying this T cell receptor (beta chain) was recorded at least ten times. This record belongs to a study of CD8 T cells in ankylosing spondylitis. TCRdb reanalysed the 5' RACE reads using MiXCR and keeps one entry per CDR3 protein. The table has 130,000 or so distinct CDR3 sequences, roughly 6.6% seen once. Germline V gives CDR1 SGHRS, CDR2 YFSETQ. CDR3 size: 14 residues. V was shortened by 0 bases and J by 3 bases, with 10 bases between the two germline ends. This sequence originates from a male donor with ankylosing spondylitis or in good health (not recorded which). The rearrangement links TRBV5-1 to TRBJ2-7; no firm D call. Sequencing input: blood, either unsorted or a sorted T cell fraction (not recorded which). As DNA, the CDR3 is TGCGCCAGCAGCTTGGCCGGACGTCGCTACGAGCAGTACTTC. It codes for CASSLAGRRYEQYF.